This TCR beta chain was recorded in a study of tumor-infiltrating lymphocytes in oesophageal squamous cell carcinoma. TCRdb called the PCR reads again in MiXCR, with one record for every CDR3 protein. The repertoire holds 21,000 or so distinct CDR3 sequences, with roughly two fifths as singletons. The CDR3 length is 16 residues. Germline-derived CDR1 and CDR2 are SGHRS and YFSETQ. The source is a male donor with esophageal squamous cell carcinoma. The chain links TRBV5-1 to TRBJ2-1; the match to TRBD1 covers 7 bases. Gene TRBJ2-7 matches the end of the DNA better, so the J call may be wrong. Sequencing input: esophageal tumor tissue. This chain's CDR3 is CASSLAVETGSHEQYF. The CDR3 DNA reads as TGCGCCAGCAGCTTGGCGGTTGAGACAGGGTCGCACGAGCAGTACTTC.